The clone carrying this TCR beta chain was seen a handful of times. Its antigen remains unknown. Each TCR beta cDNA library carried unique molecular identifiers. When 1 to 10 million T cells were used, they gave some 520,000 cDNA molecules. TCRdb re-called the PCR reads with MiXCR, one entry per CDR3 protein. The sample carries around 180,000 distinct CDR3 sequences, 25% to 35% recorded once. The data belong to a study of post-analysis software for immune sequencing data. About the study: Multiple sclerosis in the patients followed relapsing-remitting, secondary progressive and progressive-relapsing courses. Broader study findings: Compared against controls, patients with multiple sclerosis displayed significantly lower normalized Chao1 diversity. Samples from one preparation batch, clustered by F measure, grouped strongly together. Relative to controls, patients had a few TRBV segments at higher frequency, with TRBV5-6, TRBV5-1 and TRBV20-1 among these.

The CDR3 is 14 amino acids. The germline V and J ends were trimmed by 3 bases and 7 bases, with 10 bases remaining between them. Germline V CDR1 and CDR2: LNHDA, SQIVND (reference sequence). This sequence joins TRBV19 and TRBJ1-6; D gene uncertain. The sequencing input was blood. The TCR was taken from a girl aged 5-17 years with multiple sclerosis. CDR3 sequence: CASSIPTGNSPLHF. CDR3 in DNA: TGTGCCAGTAGTATCCCCACGGGGAATTCACCCCTCCACTTT. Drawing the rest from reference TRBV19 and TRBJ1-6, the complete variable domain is DGGITQSPKYLFRKEGQNVTLSCEQNLNHDAMYWYRQDPGQGLRLIYYSQIVNDFQKGDIAEGYSVSREKKESFPLTVTSAQKNPTAFYLCASSIPTGNSPLHFGNGTRLTVT.